This TCR beta chain was documented in a study of vaccination effects on CD4 cells after COVID-19. Study overall: Post-vaccine sampling occurred a median 72 days after the second dose.

Under the ViraFEST assay, PBMC were stimulated with viral peptide pools so that antigen-specific CD4+ T cells expanded. Sequencing was performed afterwards. Subsequent to 10 days of culture, CD4+ T cells were isolated. Vaccine administered to participants consisted of two doses of either BNT162b2 or mRNA-1273. Assay used: immunoSEQ multiplex PCR; TCRdb lists only in-frame clones, some missing. The table lists some 61,000 clones, roughly 79% of them singletons, with 0.95% in the top ten. The V gene's germline CDR1 is SGHTA and CDR2 FQGTGA. This CDR3 spans 16 amino acids. Trimming pared 5 bases from V and 4 bases from J, leaving 17 bases between. A remark on this clone: Its antigen remains unknown.

Sequences were derived from CD4+ T cells from PBMCs cultured with HCoV-OC43 spike peptides, sampled after COVID-19 vaccination. Subset: HCoV-OC43 spike overlapping peptide pool stimulation. This chain uses TRBV7-3 with TRBJ2-2, with a tentative D call TRBD1 (6 bases). The receptor's source is a human donor who received a COVID-19 vaccine. CDR3 region: CASSLLGGLRTGELFF. The CDR3 coding sequence is TGTGCCAGCAGCCTCCTTGGGGGCTTACGCACCGGGGAGCTGTTTTTT.